This entry describes one TCR beta chain. As yet, its antigen is unknown. Some clones are missing from TCRdb's copy, which holds only in-frame ones; the method was immunoSEQ multiplex PCR. In the table there are 65,000 to 85,000 clones, around 90% of which are singletons. Germline CDR1 reads SGHAT; CDR2 reads FQDESV (reference sequence). V dropped 1 base and J dropped 0; count of bases not matched to a gene: 5. This CDR3 is built from 16 residues. The sample comes from a study of lymphopenia after photon versus proton radiotherapy. Findings and caveats of the study: Only patients who died were analyzed for survival; proton advantage is unproven. Relative stability marked proton patients; photon patients lost diversity and naive cells.

Material: peripheral blood, obtained from a patient treated with photon-based radiotherapy. The receptor was derived from a woman aged 40 to 50 with cholangiocarcinoma. The genes are TRBV11-1 and TRBJ2-7, with 8 bases identical to TRBD2. The CDR3 nucleotides are TGTGCCAGCAGCTTAGACCCAGCGGGAGACTCCTACGAGCAGTACTTC. Translation gives CASSLDPAGDSYEQYF.